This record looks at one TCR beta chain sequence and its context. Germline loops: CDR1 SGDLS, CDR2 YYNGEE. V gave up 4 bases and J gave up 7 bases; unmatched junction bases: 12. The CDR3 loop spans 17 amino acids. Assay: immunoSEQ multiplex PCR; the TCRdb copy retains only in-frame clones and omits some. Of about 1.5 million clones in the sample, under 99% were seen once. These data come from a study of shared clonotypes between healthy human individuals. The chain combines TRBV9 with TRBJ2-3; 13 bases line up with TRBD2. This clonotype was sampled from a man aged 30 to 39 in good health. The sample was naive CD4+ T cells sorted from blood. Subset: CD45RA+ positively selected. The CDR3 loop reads CASSSTGTSGKGHTQYF. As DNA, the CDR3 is TGTGCCAGCAGCTCGACCGGGACTAGCGGGAAGGGACATACGCAGTATTTT.